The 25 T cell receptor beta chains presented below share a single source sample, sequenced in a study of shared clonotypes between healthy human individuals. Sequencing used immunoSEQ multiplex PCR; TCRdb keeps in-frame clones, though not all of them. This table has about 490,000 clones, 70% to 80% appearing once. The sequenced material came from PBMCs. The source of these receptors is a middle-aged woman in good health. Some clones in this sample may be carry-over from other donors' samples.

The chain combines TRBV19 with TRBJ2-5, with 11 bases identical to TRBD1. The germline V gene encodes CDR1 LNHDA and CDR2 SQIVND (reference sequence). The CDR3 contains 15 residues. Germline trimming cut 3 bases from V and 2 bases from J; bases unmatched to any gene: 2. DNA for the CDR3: TGTGCCAGTAGTATGGACAGGGGGCCTCAAGAGACCCAGTACTTC. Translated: CASSMDRGPQETQYF. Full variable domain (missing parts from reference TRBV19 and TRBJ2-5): DGGITQSPKYLFRKEGQNVTLSCEQNLNHDAMYWYRQDPGQGLRLIYYSQIVNDFQKGDIAEGYSVSREKKESFPLTVTSAQKNPTAFYLCASSMDRGPQETQYFGPGTRLLVL.

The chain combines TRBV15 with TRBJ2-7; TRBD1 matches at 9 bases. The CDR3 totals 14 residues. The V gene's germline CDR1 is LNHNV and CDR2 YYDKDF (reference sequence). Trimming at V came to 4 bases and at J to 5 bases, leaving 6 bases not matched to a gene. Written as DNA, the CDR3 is TGTGCCACCAGCACTGGGACAGGGCGGGACGAGCAGTACTTC. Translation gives CATSTGTGRDEQYF.

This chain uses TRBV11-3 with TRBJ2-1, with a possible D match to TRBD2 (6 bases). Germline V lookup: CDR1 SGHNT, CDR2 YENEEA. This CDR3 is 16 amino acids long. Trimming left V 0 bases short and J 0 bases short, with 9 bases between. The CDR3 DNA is TGTGCCAGCAGCTTAGATCGGGAGATCTCCTACAATGAGCAGTTCTTC. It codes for CASSLDREISYNEQFF.

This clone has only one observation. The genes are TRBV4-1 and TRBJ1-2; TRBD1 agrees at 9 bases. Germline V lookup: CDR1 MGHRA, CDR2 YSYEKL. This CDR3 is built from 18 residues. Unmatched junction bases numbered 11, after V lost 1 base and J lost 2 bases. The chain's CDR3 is CASSQGATRDRANYGYTF. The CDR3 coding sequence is TGCGCCAGCAGCCAAGGAGCGACCCGGGACAGGGCGAACTATGGCTACACCTTC.

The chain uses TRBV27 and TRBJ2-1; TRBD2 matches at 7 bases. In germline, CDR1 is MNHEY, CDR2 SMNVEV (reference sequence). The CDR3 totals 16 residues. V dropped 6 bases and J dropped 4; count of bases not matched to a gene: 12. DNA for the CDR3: TGTGCCAGCAGACAGACTAGCCACTTACTTTACAATGAGCAGTTCTTC. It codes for CASRQTSHLLYNEQFF.

Here the CDR3 DNA reads TGTGCCACCGCGCTGGGTTGGGGAATCGGTGAAAAACTGTTTTTT. Protein sequence: CATALGWGIGEKLFF. This chain connects TRBV19 to TRBJ1-4; D gene unclear. The V and J ends lost 10 bases and 7 bases respectively, with 22 bases between them. Germline CDR1 reads LNHDA; CDR2 reads SQIVND (reference sequence). CDR3 length equals 15 residues.

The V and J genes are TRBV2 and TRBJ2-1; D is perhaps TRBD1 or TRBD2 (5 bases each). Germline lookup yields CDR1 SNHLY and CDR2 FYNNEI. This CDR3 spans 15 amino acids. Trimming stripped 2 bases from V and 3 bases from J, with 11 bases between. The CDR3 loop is CASSERDPNYNEQFF. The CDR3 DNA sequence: TGTGCCAGCAGTGAAAGGGACCCCAACTACAATGAGCAGTTCTTC.

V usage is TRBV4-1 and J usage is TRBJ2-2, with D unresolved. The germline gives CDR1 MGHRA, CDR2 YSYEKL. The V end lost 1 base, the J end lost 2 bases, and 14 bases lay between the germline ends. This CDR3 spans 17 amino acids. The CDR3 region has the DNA TGCGCCAGCAGCCAAGGATTACGGCAGATTAACACCGGGGAGCTGTTTTTT. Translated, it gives CASSQGLRQINTGELFF.

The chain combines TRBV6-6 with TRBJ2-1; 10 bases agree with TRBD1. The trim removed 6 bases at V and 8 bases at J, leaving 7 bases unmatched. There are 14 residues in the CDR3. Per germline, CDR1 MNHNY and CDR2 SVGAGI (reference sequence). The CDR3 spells CASRVWTGGDEQFF. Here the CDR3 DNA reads TGTGCCAGCAGAGTCTGGACAGGGGGAGATGAGCAGTTCTTC.

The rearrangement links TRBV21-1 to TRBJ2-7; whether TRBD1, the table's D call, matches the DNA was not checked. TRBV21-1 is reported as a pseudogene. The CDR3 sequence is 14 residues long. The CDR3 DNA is TGTGCCAGCAGAGGTATCGCAGGGGGAGGCGAGCAGTACTTC. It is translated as CASRGIAGGGEQYF.

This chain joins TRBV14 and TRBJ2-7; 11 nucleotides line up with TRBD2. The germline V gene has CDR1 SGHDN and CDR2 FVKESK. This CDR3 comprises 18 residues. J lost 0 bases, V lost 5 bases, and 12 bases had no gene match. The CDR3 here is CASSYKGVLAGASYEQYF. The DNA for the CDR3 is TGTGCCAGCAGCTACAAGGGGGTACTAGCGGGAGCCTCCTACGAGCAGTACTTC. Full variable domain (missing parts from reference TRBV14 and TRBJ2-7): EAGVTQFPSHSVIEKGQTVTLRCDPISGHDNLYWYRRVMGKEIKFLLHFVKESKQDESGMPNNRFLAERTGGTYSTLKVQPAELEDSGVYFCASSYKGVLAGASYEQYFGPGTRLTVT.

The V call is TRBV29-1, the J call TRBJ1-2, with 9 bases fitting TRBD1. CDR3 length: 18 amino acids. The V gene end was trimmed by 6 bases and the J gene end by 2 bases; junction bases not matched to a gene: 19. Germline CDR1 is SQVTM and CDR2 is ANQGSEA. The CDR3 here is CSVSHPTGGGPLNYGYTF. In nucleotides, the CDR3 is TGCAGCGTCTCTCATCCCACAGGGGGCGGTCCTCTCAACTATGGCTACACCTTC.

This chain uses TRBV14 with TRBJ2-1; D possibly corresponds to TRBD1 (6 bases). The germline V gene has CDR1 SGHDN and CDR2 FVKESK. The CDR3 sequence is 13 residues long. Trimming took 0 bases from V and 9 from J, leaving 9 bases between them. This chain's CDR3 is CASSQDLGGEQFF. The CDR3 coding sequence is TGTGCCAGCAGCCAAGATTTAGGGGGTGAGCAGTTCTTC.

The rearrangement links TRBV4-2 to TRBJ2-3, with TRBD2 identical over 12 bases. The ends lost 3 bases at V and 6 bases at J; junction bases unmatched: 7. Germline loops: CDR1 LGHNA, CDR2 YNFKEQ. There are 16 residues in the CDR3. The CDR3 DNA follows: TGTGCCAGCAGCCAGCGGACTAGCGGGATTTGGGATACGCAGTATTTT. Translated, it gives CASSQRTSGIWDTQYF.

The CDR3 DNA reads as TGTGCCAGCAGTGAGTTGTGGGATGCCTACGAGCAGTACTTC. This sequence encodes CASSELWDAYEQYF. The chain carries TRBV2 and TRBJ2-7, with no clear D. V dropped 3 bases and J dropped 2 bases, with 11 bases sitting between them. This CDR3 has 14 amino acids. Germline V gene lookup returns CDR1 SNHLY and CDR2 FYNNEI.

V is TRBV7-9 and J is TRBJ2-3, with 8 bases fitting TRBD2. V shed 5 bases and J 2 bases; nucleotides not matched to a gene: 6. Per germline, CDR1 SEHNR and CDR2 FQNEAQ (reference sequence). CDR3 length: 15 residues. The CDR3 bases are TGTGCCAGCAGCACCCGGGGGGGGACCACAGATACGCAGTATTTT. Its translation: CASSTRGGTTDTQYF.

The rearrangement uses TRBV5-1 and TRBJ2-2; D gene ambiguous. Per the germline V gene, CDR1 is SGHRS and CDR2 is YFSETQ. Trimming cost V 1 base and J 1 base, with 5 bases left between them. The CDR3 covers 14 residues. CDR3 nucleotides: TGCGCCAGCAGCTTGTTTCAGAACACCGGGGAGCTGTTTTTT. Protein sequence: CASSLFQNTGELFF.

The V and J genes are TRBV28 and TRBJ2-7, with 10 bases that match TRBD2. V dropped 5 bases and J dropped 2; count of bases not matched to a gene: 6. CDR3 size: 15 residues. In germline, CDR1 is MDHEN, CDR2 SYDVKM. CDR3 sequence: CASSASGRNPYEQYF. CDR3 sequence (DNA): TGTGCCAGCAGTGCTAGCGGGAGAAACCCCTACGAGCAGTACTTC.

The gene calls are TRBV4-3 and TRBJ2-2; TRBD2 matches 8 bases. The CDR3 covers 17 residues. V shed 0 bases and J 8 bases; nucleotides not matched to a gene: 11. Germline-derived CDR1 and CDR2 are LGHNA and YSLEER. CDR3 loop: CASSQDTGGTSRGELFF. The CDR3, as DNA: TGCGCCAGCAGCCAAGATACGGGAGGGACGTCGAGAGGGGAGCTGTTTTTT.

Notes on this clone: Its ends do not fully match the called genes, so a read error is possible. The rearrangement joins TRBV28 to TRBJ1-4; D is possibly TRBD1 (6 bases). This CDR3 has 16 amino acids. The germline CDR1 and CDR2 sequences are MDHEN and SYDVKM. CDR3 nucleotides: TGTGCCAGCCGTTTCTGGGGGGGCCGGGAGGGAGAAAAACTGTTTTTT. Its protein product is CASRFWGGREGEKLFF.

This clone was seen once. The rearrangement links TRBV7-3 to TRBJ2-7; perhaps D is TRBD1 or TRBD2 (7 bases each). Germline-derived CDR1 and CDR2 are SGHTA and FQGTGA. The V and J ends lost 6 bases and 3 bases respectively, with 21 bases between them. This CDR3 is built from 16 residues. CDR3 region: CASSLQGGTQDYEQYF. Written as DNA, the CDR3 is TGTGCCAGCAGTCTCCAGGGGGGGACACAAGACTACGAGCAGTACTTC.

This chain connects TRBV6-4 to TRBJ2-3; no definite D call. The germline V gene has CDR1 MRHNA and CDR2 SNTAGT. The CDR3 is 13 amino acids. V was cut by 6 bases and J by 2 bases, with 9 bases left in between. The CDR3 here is CASSQDFTDTQYF. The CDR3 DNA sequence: TGTGCCAGCAGCCAAGACTTCACAGATACGCAGTATTTT.

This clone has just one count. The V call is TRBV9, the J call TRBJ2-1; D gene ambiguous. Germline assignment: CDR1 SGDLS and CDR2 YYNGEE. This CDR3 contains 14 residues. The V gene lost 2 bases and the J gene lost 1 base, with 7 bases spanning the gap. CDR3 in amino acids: CASSVQGSYNEQFF. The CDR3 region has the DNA TGTGCCAGCAGCGTCCAAGGATCCTACAATGAGCAGTTCTTC.

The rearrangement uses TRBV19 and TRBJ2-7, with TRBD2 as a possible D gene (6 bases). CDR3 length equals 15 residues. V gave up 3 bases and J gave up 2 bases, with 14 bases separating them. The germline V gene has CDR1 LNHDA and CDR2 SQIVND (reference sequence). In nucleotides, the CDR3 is TGTGCCAGTAGTATCTCCCCGGGAGTACCCTACGAGCAGTACTTC. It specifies CASSISPGVPYEQYF.

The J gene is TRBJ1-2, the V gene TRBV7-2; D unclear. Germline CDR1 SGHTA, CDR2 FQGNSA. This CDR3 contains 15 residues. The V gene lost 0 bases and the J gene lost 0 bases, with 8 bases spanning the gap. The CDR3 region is CASSLATGSNYGYTF. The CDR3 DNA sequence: TGTGCCAGCAGCTTAGCCACGGGATCTAACTATGGCTACACCTTC.